The 20 T cell receptor beta chains given below trace back to one sample, sequenced in a study of blood T cell repertoires in COVID-19. Only in-frame clones appear in the TCRdb table, and some are missing; sequencing was by immunoSEQ multiplex PCR. The sample has 200,000 to 250,000 clones; 81% are singletons. What was sequenced was peripheral blood. All receptors come from a woman of 80 years or more with COVID-19, enrolled during active disease.

This chain links TRBV30 with TRBJ1-1, with 10 bases aligning to TRBD1. This CDR3 contains 14 residues. CDR1 and CDR2 from the germline V gene are GTSNPN and SVGIG (reference sequence). The junction had 5 bases not matched to a gene; V was cut back by 6 bases and J by 1 base. CDR3 sequence: CACLDRGRNTEAFF. CDR3 DNA sequence: TGTGCCTGCTTGGACAGGGGGAGGAACACTGAAGCTTTCTTT.

This clone has a handful of counts. The chain employs TRBV15 and TRBJ2-7; D unresolved. V shed 0 bases and J shed 6 bases, with 12 bases lying between them. The CDR3 runs to 14 residues. The germline gives CDR1 LNHNV, CDR2 YYDKDF (reference sequence). The CDR3 reads CATSRDLAVREQYF. CDR3 sequence (DNA): TGTGCCACCAGCAGAGATCTGGCAGTCCGCGAGCAGTACTTC. Drawing the rest from reference TRBV15 and TRBJ2-7, the complete variable domain is DAMVIQNPRYQVTQFGKPVTLSCSQTLNHNVMYWYQQKSSQAPKLLFHYYDKDFNNEADTPDNFQSRRPNTSFCFLDIRSPGLGDTAMYLCATSRDLAVREQYFGPGTRLTVT.

The chain couples TRBV28 to TRBJ1-2; 8 bases are shared with TRBD1. V shed 6 bases, J shed 1 base, and the junction held 4 bases outside the gene matches. This CDR3 comprises 14 residues. Germline CDR1 is MDHEN and CDR2 is SYDVKM. CDR3 nucleotides: TGTGCCAGCAGGAGACAGGGGTATAACTATGGCTACACCTTC. The encoded protein is CASRRQGYNYGYTF.

The chain links TRBV28 to TRBJ1-4; perhaps TRBD1 as D (6 bases). Germline V gene sequence: CDR1 MDHEN, CDR2 SYDVKM. The CDR3 totals 15 residues. The V gene lost 4 bases and the J gene lost 3 bases, with 12 bases spanning the gap. CDR3 loop: CASSWLGAANEKLFF. The CDR3 region has the DNA TGTGCCAGCAGTTGGTTGGGGGCTGCTAATGAAAAACTGTTTTTT.

This chain connects TRBV7-2 to TRBJ2-7, with TRBD1 matching over 10 bases. Germline loops: CDR1 SGHTA, CDR2 FQGNSA. The CDR3 totals 17 residues. The V and J ends lost 0 bases and 6 bases, in that order; junction bases with no gene match: 11. The chain's CDR3 is CASSLAPGTGDMAEQYF. The DNA of the CDR3 is TGTGCCAGCAGCTTAGCACCCGGGACAGGGGATATGGCCGAGCAGTACTTC.

This clone was detected once. The chain couples TRBV7-8 to TRBJ2-2; the match to TRBD2 covers 11 bases. The germline V gene encodes CDR1 SGHVS and CDR2 FQNEAQ. The CDR3 sequence is 20 residues long. V trimming: 2 bases; J trimming: 2 bases; junction bases outside the gene matches: 13. The CDR3 DNA follows: TGTGCCAGCAGCTTAAGGGTTAGGCTAGCGGGAGGACGAAACACCGGGGAGCTGTTTTTT. Residues: CASSLRVRLAGGRNTGELFF.

The V and J genes are TRBV5-4 and TRBJ2-3; 7 bases line up with TRBD2. Germline CDR1 is SGHNT and CDR2 is YYREEE (reference sequence). The CDR3 totals 16 residues. Trimming cost V 2 bases and J 1 base; bases outside gene matches: 7. Here the CDR3 reads CASSFPRRGGTDTQYF. CDR3 bases: TGTGCCAGCAGCTTCCCTCGACGGGGGGGCACAGATACGCAGTATTTT.

In the case of this clone: This could be a read error, since a much larger clone is one nucleotide away. Other DNA sequences from this sample encode an identical CDR3 as well. The genes are TRBV11-2 and TRBJ1-3, with unresolved D. Germline loops: CDR1 SGHAT, CDR2 FQNNGV. The V and J ends lost 4 bases and 0 bases respectively, with 10 bases between them. The CDR3 is made up of 15 amino acids. For the CDR3, the DNA is TGTGCCAGCAGCTCCCAGGTGATCTCTGGAAACACCATATATTTT. It codes for CASSSQVISGNTIYF. Using reference TRBV11-2 and TRBJ1-3 for the parts outside the CDR3, the full variable domain is EAGVAQSPRYKIIEKRQSVAFWCNPISGHATLYWYQQILGQGPKLLIQFQNNGVVDDSQLPKDRFSAERLKGVDSTLKIQPAKLEDSAVYLCASSSQVISGNTIYFGEGSWLTVV.

The CDR3 loop is CASSLSGNTIYF. Here the CDR3 DNA reads TGTGCCAGCAGTCTCTCTGGAAACACCATATATTTT. The genes are TRBV6-5 and TRBJ1-3; D is uncertain. Trimming shortened V by 5 bases and J by 0 bases, and 2 bases separated the two germline ends. CDR1 and CDR2 (germline): MNHEY, SVGAGI. The CDR3 length is 12 residues.

This chain uses TRBV3-1 (or the pseudogene TRBV3-2) with TRBJ1-1, with 8 bases fitting TRBD1. The CDR3 contains 18 residues. Germline values: CDR1 LGHDT, CDR2 YNNKEL (reference sequence). J gave up 1 base and V 4 bases, and 14 bases lay outside the gene matches. The CDR3 DNA reads TGTGCCAGCAGCCGCGGACAGGGAAAGGCCGGAGGGAACACTGAAGCTTTCTTT. Protein: CASSRGQGKAGGNTEAFF.

The V and J genes are TRBV5-1 and TRBJ2-2; maybe TRBD1 (5 bases). V lost 3 bases and J lost 4, with 13 bases in between. There are 15 residues in the CDR3. Looked up from germline, CDR1 is SGHRS and CDR2 is YFSETQ. DNA for the CDR3: TGCGCCAGCAGCTCCCAGGGCTTGAGCACCGGGGAGCTGTTTTTT. Translated: CASSSQGLSTGELFF.

V is TRBV30 and J is TRBJ1-3, with TRBD1 matching over 8 bases. The CDR3 runs 16 residues. Germline V gene lookup returns CDR1 GTSNPN and CDR2 SVGIG (reference sequence). Losses at the gene ends were 2 bases for V and 4 bases for J; bases not matched to a gene: 10. CDR3 region: CAWSYPGGQAGNTIYF. The CDR3 DNA reads as TGTGCCTGGAGTTACCCAGGGGGCCAGGCCGGAAACACCATATATTTT.

This clone appeared once. The V gene is TRBV28, the J gene TRBJ2-4; TRBD2 aligns across 8 bases. The V gene end was trimmed by 8 bases and the J gene end by 7 bases; junction bases not matched to a gene: 10. From germline, CDR1 is MDHEN and CDR2 SYDVKM. The CDR3 consists of 14 residues. The CDR3 is CASSAGGAWNIQYF. CDR3 DNA: TGTGCCAGCTCCGCCGGGGGGGCGTGGAACATTCAGTACTTC.

The chain carries TRBV10-3 and TRBJ1-5, with D possibly matching TRBD1 (5 bases). The length of the CDR3 is 17 residues. Germline V lookup: CDR1 ENHRY, CDR2 SYGVKD. V gave up 7 bases and J gave up 7 bases, with 26 bases separating them. CDR3 amino acids: CAITLRARGRVGQPQHF. In DNA form, the CDR3 reads TGTGCCATCACCTTAAGGGCTCGTGGCAGGGTGGGGCAGCCCCAGCATTTT.

The chain couples TRBV6-1 to TRBJ1-3; possibly TRBD1 for D (5 bases). The V end was cut by 0 bases, the J end by 2 bases, with 11 bases between. Looked up from germline, CDR1 is MNHNS and CDR2 is SASEGT. The CDR3 covers 16 residues. This chain's CDR3 is CASSEAGSGTGNTIYF. The CDR3 region has the DNA TGTGCCAGCAGTGAAGCCGGGTCAGGGACTGGAAACACCATATATTTT.

The rearrangement joins TRBV5-5 to TRBJ2-3, with D unclear. The CDR3 consists of 15 residues. CDR1 SGHKS and CDR2 YYEKEE come from the germline V gene (reference sequence). The V and J ends lost 4 bases and 4 bases respectively, with 16 bases between them. The CDR3 bases are TGTGCCAGCAGCACGCCGTACATTAGCCCAGATACGCAGTATTTT. It yields the protein CASSTPYISPDTQYF.

The chain employs TRBV3-1 (or the pseudogene TRBV3-2) and TRBJ2-6; 7 nucleotides align to TRBD1. V was pared by 4 bases and J by 0 bases, with 6 bases of the junction left unmatched. CDR1 is LGHDT, CDR2 YNNKEL, per germline (reference sequence). This CDR3 spans 17 amino acids. CDR3 in DNA: TGTGCCAGCAGCCCGACAGGGCCTCGCTCTGGGGCCAACGTCCTGACTTTC. This encodes CASSPTGPRSGANVLTF.

This clone appeared a single time. The chain carries TRBV6-5 and TRBJ1-5; TRBD1 matches 11 bases. J was trimmed by 2 bases and V by 6 bases; bases with no gene match: 3. This CDR3 is built from 15 residues. The germline gives CDR1 MNHEY, CDR2 SVGAGI. The CDR3 nucleotides read TGTGCCAGCAGAGGGGACAGGGGGGGCAATCAGCCCCAGCATTTT. This gives the protein CASRGDRGGNQPQHF.

The CDR3, as DNA: TGTGCCAGCAGCGTAGCCCCTAGACAGGGAGTGTACGAGCAGTACTTC. Translation: CASSVAPRQGVYEQYF. The V gene is TRBV9, the J gene TRBJ2-7; 7 bases are a match to TRBD1. V lost 0 bases and J lost 4; bases outside the gene matches: 10. CDR1 and CDR2 from the germline V gene are SGDLS and YYNGEE. The CDR3 is 16 residues long.

This chain joins TRBV29-1 and TRBJ1-4; D may be TRBD1 (5 bases). Germline V gene data show CDR1 as SQVTM and CDR2 as ANQGSEA. V lost 4 bases to trimming and J lost 6 bases, with 12 bases between them. The CDR3 is 13 amino acids. This CDR3 reads CSVGLGADEKLFF. In DNA form, the CDR3 reads TGCAGCGTTGGGTTAGGGGCGGATGAAAAACTGTTTTTT. Full variable domain (missing parts from reference TRBV29-1 and TRBJ1-4): SAVISQKPSRDICQRGTSLTIQCQVDSQVTMMFWYRQQPGQSLTLIATANQGSEATYESGFVIDKFPISRPNLTFSTLTVSNMSPEDSSIYLCSVGLGADEKLFFGSGTQLSVL.